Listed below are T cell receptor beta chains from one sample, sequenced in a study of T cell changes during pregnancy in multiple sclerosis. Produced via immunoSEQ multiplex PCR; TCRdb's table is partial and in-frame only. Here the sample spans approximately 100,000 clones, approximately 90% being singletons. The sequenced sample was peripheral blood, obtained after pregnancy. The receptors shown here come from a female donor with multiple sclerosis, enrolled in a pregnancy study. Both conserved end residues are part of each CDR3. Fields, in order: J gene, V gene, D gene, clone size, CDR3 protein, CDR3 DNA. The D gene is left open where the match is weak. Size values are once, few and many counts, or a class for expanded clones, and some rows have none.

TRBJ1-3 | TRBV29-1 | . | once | CSVSHQRQHSGNTIYF | TGCAGCGTTAGTCATCAAAGACAGCACTCTGGAAACACCATATATTTT
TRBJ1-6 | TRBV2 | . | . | CASIGISVSYNSPLHF | TGTGCCAGCATCGGGATTTCTGTCTCCTATAATTCACCCCTCCACTTT
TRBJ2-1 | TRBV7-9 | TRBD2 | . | CASSSSGTQSGDEQFF | TGTGCCAGCAGTTCTAGCGGGACCCAGAGCGGCGATGAGCAGTTCTTC
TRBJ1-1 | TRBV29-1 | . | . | CSVEVRGVHTEAFF | TGCAGCGTTGAAGTACGGGGGGTTCACACTGAAGCTTTCTTT
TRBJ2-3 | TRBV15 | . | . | CATSREDRLTQYF | TGTGCCACCAGCAGAGAGGACAGACTGACGCAGTATTTT
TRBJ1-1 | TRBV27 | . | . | CASSLGTPGRRATEAFF | TGTGCCAGCAGTTTAGGTACCCCGGGACGGAGGGCCACTGAAGCTTTCTTT
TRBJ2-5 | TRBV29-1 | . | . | CSVDEAETQYF | TGCAGCGTTGACGAGGCAGAGACCCAGTACTTC
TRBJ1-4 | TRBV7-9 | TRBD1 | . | CASSGDRINEKLFF | TGTGCCAGCAGCGGGGACAGGATAAATGAAAAACTGTTTTTT
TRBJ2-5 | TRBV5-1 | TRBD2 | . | CASSPGGRDGETQYF | TGCGCCAGCAGCCCGGGGGGGCGGGATGGAGAGACCCAGTACTTC
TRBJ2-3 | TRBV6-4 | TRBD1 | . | CASSESPGQGATDTQYF | TGTGCCAGCAGTGAATCCCCGGGACAGGGGGCCACAGATACGCAGTATTTT
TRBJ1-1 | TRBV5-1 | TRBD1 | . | CASSLMVGTGGTEAFF | TGCGCCAGCAGCTTGATGGTGGGGACAGGGGGGACTGAAGCTTTCTTT
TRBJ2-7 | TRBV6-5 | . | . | CASGTGIHYEQYF | TGTGCCAGCGGAACAGGGATCCATTACGAGCAGTACTTC
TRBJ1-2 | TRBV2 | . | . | CASSEGRNNYGYTF | TGTGCCAGCAGTGAGGGCAGAAATAACTATGGCTACACCTTC
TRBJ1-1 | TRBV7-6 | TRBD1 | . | CASSLGGQGNTEAFF | TGTGCCAGCAGCTTAGGGGGACAGGGCAACACTGAAGCTTTCTTT
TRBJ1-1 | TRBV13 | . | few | CASSLGTDGNTEAFF | TGTGCCAGCAGCTTAGGAACAGACGGGAACACTGAAGCTTTCTTT
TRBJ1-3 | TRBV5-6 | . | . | CASTSGSSGNTIYF | TGTGCCAGCACCTCTGGGAGCTCTGGAAACACCATATATTTT
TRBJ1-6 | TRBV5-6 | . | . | CASSFKNVASPLHF | TGTGCCAGCAGCTTTAAGAACGTAGCTTCACCCCTCCACTTT
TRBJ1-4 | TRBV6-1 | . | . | CASSNVEKLFF | TGTGCCAGCTCTAACGTGGAAAAACTGTTTTTT
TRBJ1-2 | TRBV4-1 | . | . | CASSQEEGPLYGYTF | TGCGCCAGCAGCCAAGAGGAGGGGCCTCTTTATGGCTACACCTTC
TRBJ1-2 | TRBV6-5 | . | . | CASSGGALHGYTF | TGTGCCAGCAGTGGGGGGGCCTTGCATGGCTACACCTTC
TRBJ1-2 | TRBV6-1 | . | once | CASSAAGVANGYTF | TGTGCCAGCAGTGCGGCAGGGGTGGCTAATGGCTACACCTTC
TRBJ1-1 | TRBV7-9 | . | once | CASSPLRAEAFF | TGTGCCAGCAGCCCTTTGAGGGCTGAAGCTTTCTTT
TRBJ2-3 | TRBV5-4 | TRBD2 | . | CASSLRTSGATDTQYF | TGTGCCAGCAGCTTACGGACTAGCGGGGCTACAGATACGCAGTATTTT
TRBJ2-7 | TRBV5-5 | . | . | CASRKDSPYEQYF | TGTGCCAGCAGAAAAGACAGTCCGTACGAGCAGTACTTC
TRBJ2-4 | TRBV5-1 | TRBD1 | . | CASSLTGQGAGNIQYF | TGCGCCAGCAGCTTGACTGGACAGGGGGCCGGGAACATTCAGTACTTC
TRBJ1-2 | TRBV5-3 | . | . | CARSHSGPGRGPKTRDYGHTF | TGTGCCAGAAGTCACTCGGGCCCGGGGCGGGGACCCAAAACTAGGGACTATGGCCACACCTTC
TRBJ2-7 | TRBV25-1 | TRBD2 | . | CASSSSGTMPTEGWQYF | TGTGCCAGCAGTTCCTCCGGGACTATGCCGACGGAAGGGTGGCAGTACTTC
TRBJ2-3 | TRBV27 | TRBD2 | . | CASSPGGGLTDTQYF | TGTGCCAGCAGTCCGGGGGGGGGACTCACAGATACGCAGTATTTT
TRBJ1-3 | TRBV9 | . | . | CASSVTLQGLSGNTIYF | TGTGCCAGCAGCGTGACTCTGCAGGGACTCTCTGGAAACACCATATATTTT
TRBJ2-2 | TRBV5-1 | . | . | CASSMGQGNTGELFF | TGCGCCAGCAGTATGGGGCAGGGGAACACCGGGGAGCTGTTTTTT
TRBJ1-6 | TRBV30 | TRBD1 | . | CAWTPSGQGKNSPLHF | TGTGCCTGGACTCCCTCGGGACAGGGGAAAAATTCACCCCTCCACTTT
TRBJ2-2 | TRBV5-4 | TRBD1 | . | CASSLVGQGAGELFF | TGTGCCAGCAGCTTGGTGGGACAGGGAGCCGGGGAGCTGTTTTTT
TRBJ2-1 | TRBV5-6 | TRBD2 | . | CASSWERGISYNEQFF | TGTGCCAGCAGCTGGGAGCGGGGGATCTCCTACAATGAGCAGTTCTTC
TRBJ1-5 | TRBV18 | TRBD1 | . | CASSPEDRVNQPQHF | TGTGCCAGCTCACCAGAAGACAGGGTGAACCAGCCCCAGCATTTT
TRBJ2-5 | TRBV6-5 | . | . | CASSYSWAQETQYF | TGTGCCAGCAGTTACTCCTGGGCTCAAGAGACCCAGTACTTC
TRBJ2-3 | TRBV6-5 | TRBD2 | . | CASRTSGGFTDTQYF | TGTGCCAGCAGAACTAGCGGGGGATTCACAGATACGCAGTATTTT
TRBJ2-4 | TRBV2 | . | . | CASRPENIQYF | TGTGCCAGCAGGCCGGAAAACATTCAGTACTTC
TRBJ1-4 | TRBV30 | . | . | CAWSAHGGVGEKLFF | TGTGCCTGGAGTGCCCACGGAGGGGTCGGTGAAAAACTGTTTTTT
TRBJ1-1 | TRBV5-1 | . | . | CASSLGEGTEAFF | TGCGCCAGCAGCTTGGGGGAGGGGACTGAAGCTTTCTTT
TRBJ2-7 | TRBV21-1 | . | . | CASSKARAENYEQYF | TGTGCCAGCAGCAAAGCGCGGGCAGAAAACTACGAGCAGTACTTC
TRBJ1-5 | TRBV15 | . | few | CATSRLNQPQHF | TGTGCCACCAGCAGACTAAATCAGCCCCAGCATTTT
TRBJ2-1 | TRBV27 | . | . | CASSLTPGIAYNEQFF | TGTGCCAGCAGTTTAACCCCAGGGATCGCCTACAATGAGCAGTTCTTC
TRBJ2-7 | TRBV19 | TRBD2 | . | CASTPGGSAYEQYF | TGTGCCAGTACTCCGGGGGGGTCGGCCTACGAGCAGTACTTC